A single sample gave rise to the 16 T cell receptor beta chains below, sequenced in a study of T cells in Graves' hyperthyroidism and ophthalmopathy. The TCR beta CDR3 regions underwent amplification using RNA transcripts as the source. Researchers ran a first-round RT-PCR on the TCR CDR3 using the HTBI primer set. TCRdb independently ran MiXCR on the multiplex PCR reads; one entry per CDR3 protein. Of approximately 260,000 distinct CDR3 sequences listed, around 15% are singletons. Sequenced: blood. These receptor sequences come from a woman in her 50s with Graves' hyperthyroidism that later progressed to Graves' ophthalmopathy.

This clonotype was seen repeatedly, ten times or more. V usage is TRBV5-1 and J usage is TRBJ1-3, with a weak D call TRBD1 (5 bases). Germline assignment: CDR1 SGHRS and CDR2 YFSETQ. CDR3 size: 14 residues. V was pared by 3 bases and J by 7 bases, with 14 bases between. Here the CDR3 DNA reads TGCGCCAGCAGCTGGGGACCCCCGGACAACACCATATATTTT. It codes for CASSWGPPDNTIYF.

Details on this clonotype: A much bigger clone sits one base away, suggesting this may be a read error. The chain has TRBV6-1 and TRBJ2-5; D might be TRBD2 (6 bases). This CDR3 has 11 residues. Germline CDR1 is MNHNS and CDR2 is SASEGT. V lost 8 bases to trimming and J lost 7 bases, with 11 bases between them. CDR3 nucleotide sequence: TGTGCCAGCGGGACCGGGGGGACCCAGTACTTC. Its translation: CASGTGGTQYF.

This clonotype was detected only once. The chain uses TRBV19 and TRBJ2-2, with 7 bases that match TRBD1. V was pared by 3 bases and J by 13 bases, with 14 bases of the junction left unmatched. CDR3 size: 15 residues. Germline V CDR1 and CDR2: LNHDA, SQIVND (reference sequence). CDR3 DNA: TGTGCCAGTAGTATGACAATCCGAGGACAGGCGGGGCTGTTTTTT. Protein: CASSMTIRGQAGLFF. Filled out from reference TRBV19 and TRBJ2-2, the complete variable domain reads DGGITQSPKYLFRKEGQNVTLSCEQNLNHDAMYWYRQDPGQGLRLIYYSQIVNDFQKGDIAEGYSVSREKKESFPLTVTSAQKNPTAFYLCASSMTIRGQAGLFFGEGSRLTVL.

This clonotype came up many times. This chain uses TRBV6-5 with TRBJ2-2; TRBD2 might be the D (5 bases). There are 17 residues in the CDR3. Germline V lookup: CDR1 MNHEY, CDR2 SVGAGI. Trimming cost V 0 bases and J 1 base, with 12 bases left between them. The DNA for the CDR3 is TGTGCCAGCAGTTACTCCTCTACGGACTTGAACACCGGGGAGCTGTTTTTT. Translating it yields CASSYSSTDLNTGELFF.

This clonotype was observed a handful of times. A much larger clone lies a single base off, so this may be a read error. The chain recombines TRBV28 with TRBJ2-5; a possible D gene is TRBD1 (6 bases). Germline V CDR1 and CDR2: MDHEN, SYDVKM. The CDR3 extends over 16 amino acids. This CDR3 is CVSTFRQGSAKETQYF. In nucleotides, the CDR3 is TGTGTCAGCACGTTTAGGCAGGGGAGTGCGAAAGAGACCCAGTACTTC.

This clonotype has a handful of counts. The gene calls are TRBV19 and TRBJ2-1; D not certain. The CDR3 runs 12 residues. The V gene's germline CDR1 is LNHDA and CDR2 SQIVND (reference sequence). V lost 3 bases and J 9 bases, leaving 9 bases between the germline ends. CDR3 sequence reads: CASSIGVREQFF. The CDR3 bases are TGTGCCAGTAGTATTGGGGTCCGTGAGCAGTTCTTC.

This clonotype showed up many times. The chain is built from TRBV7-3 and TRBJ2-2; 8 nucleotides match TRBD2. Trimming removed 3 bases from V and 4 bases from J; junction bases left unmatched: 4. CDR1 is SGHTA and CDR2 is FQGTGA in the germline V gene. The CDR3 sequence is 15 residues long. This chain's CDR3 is CASSFSSGGTGELFF. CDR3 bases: TGTGCCAGCAGCTTCTCGAGCGGGGGCACCGGGGAGCTGTTTTTT. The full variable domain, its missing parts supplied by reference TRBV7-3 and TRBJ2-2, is GAGVSQTPSNKVTEKGKYVELRCDPISGHTALYWYRQSLGQGPEFLIYFQGTGAADDSGLPNDRFFAVRPEGSVSTLKIQRTERGDSAVYLCASSFSSGGTGELFFGEGSRLTVL.

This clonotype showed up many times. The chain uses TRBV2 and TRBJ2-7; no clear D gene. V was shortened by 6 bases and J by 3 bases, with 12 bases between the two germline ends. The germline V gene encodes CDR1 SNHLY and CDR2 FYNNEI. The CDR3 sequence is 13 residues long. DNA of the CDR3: TGTGCCAGCAGGGGCAGGAGCTACTACGAGCAGTACTTC. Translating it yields CASRGRSYYEQYF.

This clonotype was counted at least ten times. For the CDR3, the DNA is TGCAGTGCTAGAGTTTTGTTTGCGGGACAGCTCGATACGCAGTATTTT. Its protein is CSARVLFAGQLDTQYF. The J gene is TRBJ2-3, the V gene TRBV20-1; weak D call: TRBD1 (7 bases). This CDR3 is built from 16 residues. Trimming shortened V by 1 base and J by 6 bases, and 20 bases separated the two germline ends. The germline V gene encodes CDR1 DFQATT and CDR2 SNEGSKA (reference sequence).

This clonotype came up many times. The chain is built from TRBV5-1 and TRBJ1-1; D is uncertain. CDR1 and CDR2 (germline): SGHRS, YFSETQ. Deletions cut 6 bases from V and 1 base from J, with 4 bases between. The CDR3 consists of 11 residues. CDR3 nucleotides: TGCGCCAGCAAGAGGAACACTGAAGCTTTCTTT. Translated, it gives CASKRNTEAFF.

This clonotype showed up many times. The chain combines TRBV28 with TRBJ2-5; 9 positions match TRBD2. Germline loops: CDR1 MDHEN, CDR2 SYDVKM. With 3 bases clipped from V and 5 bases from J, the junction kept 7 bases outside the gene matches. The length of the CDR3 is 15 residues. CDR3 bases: TGTGCCAGCAGTTTCCAAGCGGGAGGAGGGGAGACCCAGTACTTC. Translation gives CASSFQAGGGETQYF.

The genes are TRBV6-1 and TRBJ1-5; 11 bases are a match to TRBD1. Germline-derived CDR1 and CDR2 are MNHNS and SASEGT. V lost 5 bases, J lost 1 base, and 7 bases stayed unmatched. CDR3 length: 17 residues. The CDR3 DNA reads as TGTGCCAGCAGTTCTGGACAGGGGGCTGGGAGCAATCAGCCCCAGCATTTT. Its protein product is CASSSGQGAGSNQPQHF.

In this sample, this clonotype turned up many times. CDR3 DNA: TGTGCCAGCAGCCCCAGGACAGGGGCGGTAGGCTACACCTTC. It translates to CASSPRTGAVGYTF. The V call is TRBV7-9, the J call TRBJ1-2, with 9 bases matching TRBD1. Germline CDR1 and CDR2: SEHNR and FQNEAQ (reference sequence). With V trimmed by 5 bases and J by 8 bases, 9 bases remained unmatched. The CDR3 is 14 residues long.

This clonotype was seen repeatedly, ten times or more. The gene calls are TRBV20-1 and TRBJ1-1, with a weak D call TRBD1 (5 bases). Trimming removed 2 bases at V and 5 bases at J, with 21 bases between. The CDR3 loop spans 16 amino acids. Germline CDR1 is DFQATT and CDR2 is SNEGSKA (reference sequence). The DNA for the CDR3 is TGCAGTGCTAGACCCAGGGTTGGAAGTATGCCTACTGAAGCTTTCTTT. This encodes CSARPRVGSMPTEAFF.

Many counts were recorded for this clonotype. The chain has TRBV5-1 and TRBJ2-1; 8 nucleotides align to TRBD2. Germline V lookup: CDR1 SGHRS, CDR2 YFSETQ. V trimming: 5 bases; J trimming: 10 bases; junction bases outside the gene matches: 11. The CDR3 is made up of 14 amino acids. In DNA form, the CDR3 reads TGCGCCAGCAGTTTAGTAGCGGGGTCCCGGGAGCAGTTCTTC. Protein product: CASSLVAGSREQFF. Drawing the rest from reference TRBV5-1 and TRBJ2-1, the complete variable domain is KAGVTQTPRYLIKTRGQQVTLSCSPISGHRSVSWYQQTPGQGLQFLFEYFSETQRNKGNFPGRFSGRQFSNSRSEMNVSTLELGDSALYLCASSLVAGSREQFFGPGTRLTVL.

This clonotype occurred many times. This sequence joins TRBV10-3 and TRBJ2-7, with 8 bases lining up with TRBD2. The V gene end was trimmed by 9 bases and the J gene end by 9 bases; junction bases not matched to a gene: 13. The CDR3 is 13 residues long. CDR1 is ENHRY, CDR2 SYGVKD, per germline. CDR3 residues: CAIGTSQGERQYF. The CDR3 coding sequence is TGTGCCATAGGGACTAGTCAGGGAGAACGGCAGTACTTC.